This T cell receptor (beta chain) was retrieved from a study of blood T cell repertoires in COVID-19. About the study: PBMCs, B-cell-depleted T cells, or T cells provided the cDNA or gDNA that made up the material.

In the source study's methods: It was from reference gene primer amplification that nucleated cell counts were estimated. Clones were sequenced by immunoSEQ multiplex PCR, and TCRdb holds only the in-frame ones, with some missing. The V and J calls and clone size come from that table; D and trimming were worked out from the DNA. The sample shows roughly 200,000 clones, roughly 89% of them seen only once. The CDR3 sequence is 13 residues long. The V and J ends lost 2 bases and 7 bases respectively, with 9 bases between them. Looked up from germline, CDR1 is SGHTA and CDR2 is FQGNSA. Across 20 to 25 US areas, participants ranged in age from about 18 to 90 years.

The sequence was obtained from a woman in her thirties who had been exposed to COVID-19. The rearrangement links TRBV7-2 to TRBJ1-5; D is unclear. The specimen sequenced was PBMCs or T cells enriched from blood (not recorded which). Here the CDR3 reads CASSLYSQQPQHF. The CDR3 bases are TGTGCCAGCAGCTTATACAGTCAACAGCCCCAGCATTTT. The complete variable domain, with remaining parts taken from reference TRBV7-2 and TRBJ1-5, reads GAGVSQSPSNKVTEKGKDVELRCDPISGHTALYWYRQSLGQGLEFLIYFQGNSAPDKSGLPSDRFSAERTGGSVSTLTIQRTQQEDSAVYLCASSLYSQQPQHFGDGTRLSIL.